This T cell receptor (beta chain) derives from a study of blood T cell repertoires in COVID-19. The CDR3 consists of 14 residues. CDR1 is KGHDR and CDR2 is SFDVKD in the germline V gene. V trimming: 9 bases; J trimming: 4 bases; junction bases outside the gene matches: 7. Clones were read by immunoSEQ multiplex PCR, and TCRdb kept only the in-frame ones, dropping some. This table holds roughly 70,000 clones, under 90% found once. Sequencing input: peripheral blood. This sequence was found in a man aged 55-75 years with acute or convalescent COVID-19. The chain recombines TRBV24-1 with TRBJ2-3, with 9 positions matching TRBD2. The CDR3 here is CATWAGGPADTQYF. CDR3 DNA: TGTGCCACCTGGGCGGGGGGGCCGGCAGATACGCAGTATTTT.